One T cell receptor beta chain is described in this entry. V lost 5 bases, J lost 1 base, and 27 bases lay in between. The germline CDR1 and CDR2 sequences are SGHVS and FNYEAQ. CDR3 size: 20 residues. The record originates from a study of blood T cell repertoires in COVID-19. Authors' analysis steps: Reference gene primer amplification yielded estimated nucleated cell counts. Some clones are missing from TCRdb's copy, which holds only in-frame ones; the method was immunoSEQ multiplex PCR. V, J and clone size reflect that table, while D and trimming were determined from the DNA. Altogether 140,000 or so clones are present, approximately 84% being singletons, with the ten largest covering 2.6%.

The source is a human donor with acute or convalescent COVID-19. The donor label of this sample is uncertain. Sequenced material: peripheral blood. The gene calls are TRBV7-6 and TRBJ1-3; D gene uncertain. CDR3 region: CASSLITCPRRTPSGNTIYF. CDR3 sequence (DNA): TGTGCCAGCAGCCTTATCACTTGTCCCCGCCGCACTCCTTCTGGAAACACCATATATTTT.